This entry is about one TCR beta chain. This clonotype was picked up many times. The target of this receptor is not known. The sample holds no much larger clone one base away, and base qualities are not on file. The TCR beta CDR3 regions were amplified from RNA transcripts. A first-round RT-PCR of the TCR CDR3 used the HTBI primer set with the Qiagen OneStep RT-PCR kit. The libraries were constructed in a second round of multiplex PCR and then size-selected and purified. Libraries were sequenced paired-end with 100 bp reads on an Illumina HiSeq2000. The source study handled its data this way. Raw data were processed with SOAPnuke, discarding reads with adapters, uncalled bases, mean Phred below 15, or no exact constant-primer or identifier match. High-quality paired reads were merged using COPE v1.2.5, and each unique nucleotide sequence was defined as a clonotype. MiTCR v1.1 was used to align the clonotypes against IMGT TRBV, TRBD and TRBJ reference segments. The analysis included only V-J combinations with a frequency above 0.0001, which together covered around 99% of the repertoires. A TCS score was defined as the ratio between F50 (clonal expansion) and ExV (chaos), using BLOSUM62-based TCRdist between CDR3 peptides within each V-J. Welch's t-statistics and random forest reduced fewer than 550 V-J features to about 13, which were used in a naive Bayes classifier (R e1071). TCRdb reprocessing: public reads trimmed at Q25 with fastp, clones called with MiXCR, in-frame beta chains kept. Rows with one shared CDR3 protein collapse into an entry with the most common genes and DNA. These V and J calls rely on TCRdb rather than the paper's analysis. The sample table contains 600,000 to 900,000 distinct CDR3 sequences; only one count was recorded for 16% of them. Approximately 8.4% of the sample is in the top ten clones.

This entry is derived from a study of T cells in Graves' hyperthyroidism and ophthalmopathy (dated by TCRdb to between 2018 and 2021). About the study as a whole: Peripheral blood was sampled at the time of initial diagnosis, prior to any treatment. To identify TCR V-J signatures that set the groups apart, the researchers used a discovery cohort of approximately 98 patients, made up of fewer than 50 with Graves' ophthalmopathy and approximately 57 with stable Graves' hyperthyroidism. Whether ophthalmopathy could be predicted prospectively was tested in an independent validation cohort made up of approximately 19 hyperthyroidism patients plus 17 patients who later progressed to ophthalmopathy. The 85 to 100 discovery patients were divided at random into training and test sets in a 7:3 ratio. In six Graves' hyperthyroidism patients, the study also compared T-cell repertoires from thyroid tissue with T-cell repertoires from blood. Following sampling, methimazole starting at 30 mg daily was given to hyperthyroidism patients, and high-dose intravenous methylprednisolone was given to ophthalmopathy patients. According to the paper, TCR Vbeta CDR3 sequencing was carried out on around 140 peripheral blood samples, which came from over 40 ophthalmopathy, roughly 75 hyperthyroidism and approximately 17 progressor patients. The study at large found these results: In validation, progression to ophthalmopathy was predicted by the model with approximately 67% sensitivity and roughly 76% specificity, a median of roughly 6 months before onset. Blood samples also contained most of the expanded thyroid clonotypes (frequency above 0.001), which suggests that blood repertoires may reflect thyroid immune responses. No statistical method was used to set the sample size in advance, and investigators knew the group allocation. Ophthalmopathy was separated from stable hyperthyroidism by a 13 V-J signature model, with 85% to 90% sensitivity and about 81% specificity obtained in cross-validation and 80%/75% obtained in testing.

Graves' hyperthyroidism was defined as stable when no progression to ophthalmopathy occurred over 18 months of follow-up. The hyperthyroidism patients were between 18 and 65 years old and newly diagnosed, with a disease duration of less than 2 months. Exclusion was applied to patients with uncontrolled infections, other autoimmune diseases, pregnancy or lactation. Clinical symptoms, serum thyroxine and TRAb, thyroid ultrasound, and orbital computed tomography formed the basis for the diagnoses. PBMCs were separated from roughly 9.6 ml of fresh peripheral blood using Ficoll-Paque density gradient centrifugation. Total RNA was extracted with Trizol reagent, and quality was checked on an Agilent 2100 Bioanalyzer. Via the germline V gene, CDR1 is SNHLY and CDR2 FYNNEI. For this chain, trimming is 4 bases at the V end and 4 bases at the J end, and the number of junction bases without a gene match is 4. There are 14 amino acids in the CDR3, from cysteine to phenylalanine inclusive. Just the 42-base CDR3 DNA is kept, in frame starting at base 1.

The V and J segments used are TRBV2 and TRBJ2-3; 8 junctional bases match TRBD2. Sequencing was done on a sample of blood. The source is a man in his late teens or twenties with Graves' hyperthyroidism. The bases are TGTGCCAGCAGTGTGGGCGGGAGGTCAGATACGCAGTATTTT. This encodes CASSVGGRSDTQYF. The full variable domain, completed from the reference TRBV2 and TRBJ2-3 proteins outside the CDR3, reads EPEVTQTPSHQVTQMGQEVILRCVPISNHLYFYWYRQILGQKVEFLVSFYNNEISEKSEIFDDQFSVERPDGSNFTLKIRSTKLEDSAMYFCASSVGGRSDTQYFGPGTRLTVL.